In this sample, the clone carrying this TCR beta chain turned up many times. Its cognate antigen is unknown. Profiled with immunoSEQ multiplex PCR; TCRdb holds only in-frame clones, not every one. Here the sample spans tens of thousands of clones, around 79% being singletons. V lost 4 bases, J lost 0 bases, and 16 bases lay in between. The CDR3 loop spans 17 amino acids. Germline CDR1 reads SEHNR; CDR2 reads FQNEAQ (reference sequence). The data were taken from a study of cytotoxic CD8 clonotypes in ibrutinib-treated CLL. About the research overall: Patients: fewer than 12 relapsed/refractory, roughly 15 treatment-naive, under 18 IGHV unmutated. Study outcomes and limitations: Pretreatment clonality was elevated relative to age-matched healthy donors and paralleled circulating CD8+ T-cell counts.

The chain has TRBV7-9 and TRBJ1-5, with a tentative D call TRBD1 (5 bases). The sequence was obtained from a human donor with chronic lymphocytic leukemia. Sequencing was performed on PBMCs, taken after 12 months of ibrutinib treatment. The CDR3 DNA is TGTGCCAGCAGCTCCCAGGACACCCTGTATAGCAATCAGCCCCAGCATTTT. Its protein is CASSSQDTLYSNQPQHF.